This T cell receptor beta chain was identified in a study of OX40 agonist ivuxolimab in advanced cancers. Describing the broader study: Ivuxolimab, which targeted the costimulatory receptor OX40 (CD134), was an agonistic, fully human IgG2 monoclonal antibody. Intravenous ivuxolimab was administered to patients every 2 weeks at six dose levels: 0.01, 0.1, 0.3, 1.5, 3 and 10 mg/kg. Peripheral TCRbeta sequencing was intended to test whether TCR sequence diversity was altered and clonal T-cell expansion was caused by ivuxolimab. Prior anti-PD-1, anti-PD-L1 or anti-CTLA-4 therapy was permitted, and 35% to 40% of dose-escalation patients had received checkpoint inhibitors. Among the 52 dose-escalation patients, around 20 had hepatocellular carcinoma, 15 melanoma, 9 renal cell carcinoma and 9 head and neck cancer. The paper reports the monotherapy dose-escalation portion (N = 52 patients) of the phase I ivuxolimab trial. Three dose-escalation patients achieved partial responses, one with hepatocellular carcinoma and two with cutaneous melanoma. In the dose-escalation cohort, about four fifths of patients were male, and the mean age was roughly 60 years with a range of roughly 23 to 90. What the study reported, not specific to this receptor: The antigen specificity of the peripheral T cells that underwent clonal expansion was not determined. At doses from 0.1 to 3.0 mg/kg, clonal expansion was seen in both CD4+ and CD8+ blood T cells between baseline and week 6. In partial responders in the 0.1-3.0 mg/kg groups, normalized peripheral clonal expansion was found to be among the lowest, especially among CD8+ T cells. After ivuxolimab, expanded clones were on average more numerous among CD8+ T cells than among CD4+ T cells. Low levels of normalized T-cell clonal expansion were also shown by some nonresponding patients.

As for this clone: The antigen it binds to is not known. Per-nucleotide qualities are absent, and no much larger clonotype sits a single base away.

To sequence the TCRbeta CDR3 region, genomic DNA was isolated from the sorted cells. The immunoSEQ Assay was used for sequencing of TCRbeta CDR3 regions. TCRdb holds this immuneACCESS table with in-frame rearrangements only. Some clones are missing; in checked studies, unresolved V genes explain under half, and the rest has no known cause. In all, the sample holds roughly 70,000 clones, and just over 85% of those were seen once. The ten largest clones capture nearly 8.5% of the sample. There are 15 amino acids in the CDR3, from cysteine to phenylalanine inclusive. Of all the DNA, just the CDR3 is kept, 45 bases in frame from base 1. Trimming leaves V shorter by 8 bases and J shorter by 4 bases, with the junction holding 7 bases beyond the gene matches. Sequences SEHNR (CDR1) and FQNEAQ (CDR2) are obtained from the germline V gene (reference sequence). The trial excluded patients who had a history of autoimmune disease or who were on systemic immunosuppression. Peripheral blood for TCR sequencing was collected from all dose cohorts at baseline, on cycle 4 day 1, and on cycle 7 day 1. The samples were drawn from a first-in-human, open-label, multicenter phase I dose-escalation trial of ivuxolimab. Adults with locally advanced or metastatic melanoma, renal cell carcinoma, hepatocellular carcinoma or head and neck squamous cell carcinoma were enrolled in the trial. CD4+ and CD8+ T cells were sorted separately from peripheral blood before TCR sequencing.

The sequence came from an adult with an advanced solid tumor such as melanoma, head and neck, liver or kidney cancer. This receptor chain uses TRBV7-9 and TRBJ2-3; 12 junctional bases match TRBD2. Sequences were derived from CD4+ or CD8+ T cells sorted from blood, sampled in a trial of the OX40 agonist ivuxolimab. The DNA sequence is TGTGCCAGCGGGGGACTAGCGGGCGTACCAGATACGCAGTATTTT. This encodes CASGGLAGVPDTQYF.